In this sample, the clone carrying this TCR beta chain turned up once. The data were obtained in a study of OX40 agonist ivuxolimab in advanced cancers. Study-level information: A diagnosis of hepatocellular carcinoma, melanoma, renal cell or head and neck cancer was present in dose-escalation patients.

Produced via immunoSEQ multiplex PCR; TCRdb's table is partial and in-frame only. The repertoire includes fewer than 65,000 clones, 90% of them detected once, and approximately 5% sits in the top ten. Germline assignment: CDR1 LNHDA and CDR2 SQIVND (reference sequence). CDR3 size: 14 residues. Trimming took off 5 bases at V and 3 bases at J, with 11 bases between the two ends. Sequenced material: CD4+ or CD8+ T cells sorted from blood, taken in a trial of the OX40 agonist ivuxolimab. The origin of this receptor is an adult with an advanced solid tumor such as melanoma, head and neck, liver or kidney cancer. The chain employs TRBV19 and TRBJ2-1, with TRBD2 as a possible D gene (5 bases). CDR3 region: CASSPRTLYNEQFF. The DNA of the CDR3 is TGTGCCAGTAGTCCGAGGACTCTCTACAATGAGCAGTTCTTC. Variable domain in full (rest from reference TRBV19 and TRBJ2-1): DGGITQSPKYLFRKEGQNVTLSCEQNLNHDAMYWYRQDPGQGLRLIYYSQIVNDFQKGDIAEGYSVSREKKESFPLTVTSAQKNPTAFYLCASSPRTLYNEQFFGPGTRLTVL.